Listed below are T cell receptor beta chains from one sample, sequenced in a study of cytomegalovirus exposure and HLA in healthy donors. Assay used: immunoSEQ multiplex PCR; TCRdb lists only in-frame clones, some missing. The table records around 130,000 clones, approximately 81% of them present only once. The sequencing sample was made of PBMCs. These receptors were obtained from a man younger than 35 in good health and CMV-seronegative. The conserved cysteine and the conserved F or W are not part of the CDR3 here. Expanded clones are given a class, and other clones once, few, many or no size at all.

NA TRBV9 ASSSGTGTGVYGYT
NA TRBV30 AWSRTVQGESSPLH
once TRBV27 ASSLTLYNEQF
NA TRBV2 ASSEARTGTGNTIY
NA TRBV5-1 ASRVSNTEAF
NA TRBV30 AWDAGVTDTQY
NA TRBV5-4 ASSLARGRGLDTEAF
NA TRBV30 AWSVRGGGLRY
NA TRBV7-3 ASSLGRNEQF
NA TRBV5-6 AGSPPGQGGNTEAF
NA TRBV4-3 ASSQLAGKGGNTIY
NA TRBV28 ASSYMTSSYTGELF
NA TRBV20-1 SARETPYS
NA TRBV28 ASSLVRSNQPQH
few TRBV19 ASSSGAQVNTEAF
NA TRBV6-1 ASSETPGGSPLDTIY
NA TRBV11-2 ASSFGEVVGEAF
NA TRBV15 ATSLLLSGNTEAF
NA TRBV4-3 ASSPAGSEKLF
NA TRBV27 ASSFAGGTYEQY
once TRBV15 ATSREVKAGNTIY
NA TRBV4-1 ASSQERLDRDEQY
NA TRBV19 ASSISASGGARNEQF
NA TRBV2 ASSQADWGPNTEAF
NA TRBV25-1 ASSVALRAEAF
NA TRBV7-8 ASSPQGFSYEQY
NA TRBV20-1 SASSYYGYT
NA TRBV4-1 ASSHWSLEEQF
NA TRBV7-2 ASSYGGNEPQH
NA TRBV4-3 ASSQDLAGSGNTIY
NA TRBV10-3 AISEGRTGANVLT
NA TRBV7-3 ASSFTGGRGYT
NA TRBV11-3 ASSRTAMNTEAF
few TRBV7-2 ASSLVGESSYEQY
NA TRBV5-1 ASAPAPGAPYEQY
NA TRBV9 ASSVGAANNSPLH
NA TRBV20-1 SRGWAEAF
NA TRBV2 ASTDMKRISYEQY
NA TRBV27 ASSSDREDGYT
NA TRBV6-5 ASRPRQKRGSEQY
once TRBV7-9 ASSLPRDRPSYEQY
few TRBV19 ASSIGYDSSYEQY
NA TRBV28 ASSSEGRNNQPQH
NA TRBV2 ASSEQGKRPLH
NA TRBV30 AWSRGDRGQDTQY
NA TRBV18 ASSPRFLAGGGETQY
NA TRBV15 ATSRDTYGYT
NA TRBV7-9 ASSLGQGTRSPLH
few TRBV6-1 ASSEGQAGNTEAF
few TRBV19 ASSTQGTRES